Listed below are T cell receptor beta chains from one sample, sequenced in a study of human T cells and chemical hapten exposure. Via MiXCR, TCRdb re-called the RACE reads, giving one row per CDR3 protein. The sample has tens of thousands of distinct CDR3 sequences, more than 8.5% seen once. The material was whole blood, obtained in connection with sensitization to the hapten diphenylcyclopropenone (DPC). The source of these receptors is a woman aged 40 to 55 with alopecia areata. Some clones in this sample may be carry-over from other donors' samples. The CDR3 runs from the conserved cysteine through the conserved F or W. A D gene is named only where the DNA matches it firmly. Size tells how often a clone was seen (once, few, many) or the class of an expanded clone, and some rows leave it out.

size: few
J: TRBJ2-1
V: TRBV29-1
D: TRBD2
DNA: TGCAGCGCCGAGCGGGCTAGCGGGGGGGCAAGTGAGCAGTTCTTC
CDR3: CSAERASGGASEQFF

size: many
J: TRBJ2-6
V: TRBV7-3
D: .
DNA: TGTGCCAGCAGCTCCCCAGGGTCTGGGGCCAACGTCCTGACTTTC
CDR3: CASSSPGSGANVLTF

size: many
J: TRBJ1-2
V: TRBV9
D: .
DNA: TGTGCCAGCAGCGTAGCCTCTCGGACCGCCTATGGCTACACCTTC
CDR3: CASSVASRTAYGYTF

size: .
J: TRBJ1-1
V: TRBV18
D: .
DNA: TGTGCCAGCTCACCGACATCGGGGCGGGGGGCTGAAGCTTTCTTT
CDR3: CASSPTSGRGAEAFF

size: many
J: TRBJ2-3
V: TRBV20-1
D: .
DNA: TGCAGTGCTAGAGATAGAACAGACACAGATACGCAGTATTTT
CDR3: CSARDRTDTDTQYF

size: many
J: TRBJ2-2
V: TRBV2
D: TRBD2
DNA: TGTGCCAGCGCCAGACTAGCGGGGGTAAACACCGGGGAGCTGTTTTTT
CDR3: CASARLAGVNTGELFF

size: .
J: TRBJ1-1
V: TRBV9
D: .
DNA: TGTGCCAGCAGCTCAGGGGATGTGAGGAACACTGAAGCTTTCTTT
CDR3: CASSSGDVRNTEAFF

size: many
J: TRBJ1-3
V: TRBV12-3/TRBV12-4
D: .
DNA: TGTGCCAGCAGTTACGGGCAGACACAAGGAAACACCATATATTTT
CDR3: CASSYGQTQGNTIYF

size: many
J: TRBJ1-5
V: TRBV10-2
D: .
DNA: TGCGCCAGCAGTGAGCGTCGAACAGGTTATCAGCCCCAGCATTTT
CDR3: CASSERRTGYQPQHF

size: many
J: TRBJ2-3
V: TRBV7-3
D: TRBD2
DNA: TGTGCCAGCAGCCCCGGACTAGCAGGTGGCGCGCAGTATTTT
CDR3: CASSPGLAGGAQYF

size: .
J: TRBJ1-2
V: TRBV6-5
D: TRBD1
DNA: TGTGCCAAATGGGACAGCCTATATGGCTACACCTTC
CDR3: CAKWDSLYGYTF

size: many
J: TRBJ1-1
V: TRBV29-1
D: .
DNA: TGCAGCGTTGGGGGGGTTGAAGCTTTCTTT
CDR3: CSVGGVEAFF

size: many
J: TRBJ1-5
V: TRBV5-5
D: .
DNA: TGTGCCAGCAGCTTGGACGGGGGCGAGAAAAGCAATCAGCCCCAGCATTTT
CDR3: CASSLDGGEKSNQPQHF

size: .
J: TRBJ1-2
V: TRBV5-6
D: .
DNA: TGTGCCAGCAGCCAGCTAGGGACGGCAACTAACTATGGCTACACCTTC
CDR3: CASSQLGTATNYGYTF

size: many
J: TRBJ1-6
V: TRBV2
D: .
DNA: TGTGCCAGCAGTGAAGCCCGGGGATCACCCCTCCACTTT
CDR3: CASSEARGSPLHF

size: many
J: TRBJ1-5
V: TRBV11-2
D: .
DNA: TGTGCCAGCAGCTACCGACAGAATCAGCCCCAGCATTTT
CDR3: CASSYRQNQPQHF

size: .
J: TRBJ2-7
V: TRBV7-8
D: .
DNA: TGTGCCAGCAGCTTAGCGAACCAGGGCTCCTACGAGCAGTACTTC
CDR3: CASSLANQGSYEQYF

size: many
J: TRBJ1-1
V: TRBV18
D: .
DNA: TGTGCCAGCTCACCCGAAAGGCGGTCCGGGGAAGCTTTCTTT
CDR3: CASSPERRSGEAFF

size: .
J: TRBJ1-1
V: TRBV9
D: .
DNA: TGTGCCAGCAGCCCAAGTCCCGGGCCTATGAACACTGAAGCTTTCTTT
CDR3: CASSPSPGPMNTEAFF

size: many
J: TRBJ2-7
V: TRBV7-2
D: TRBD2
DNA: TGTGCCAGCAGCTTAGCTAGCGGGGACCGCTACGAGCAGTACTTC
CDR3: CASSLASGDRYEQYF

size: many
J: TRBJ1-3
V: TRBV4-2
D: .
DNA: TGTGCCAGCAGCCAAACGGGGGCTGCACACTGGGGAAACACCATATATTTT
CDR3: CASSQTGAAHWGNTIYF

size: many
J: TRBJ2-1
V: TRBV27
D: .
DNA: TGTGCCAGCAGTCGGACCCCTTTCGGAGGGGCGCAGTTCTTC
CDR3: CASSRTPFGGAQFF

size: many
J: TRBJ1-3
V: TRBV7-7
D: .
DNA: TGTGCCAGCAGCCGGGACAATCTGGCTGGAAACACCATATATTTT
CDR3: CASSRDNLAGNTIYF

size: many
J: TRBJ2-1
V: TRBV7-2
D: TRBD2
DNA: TGTGCCAGCAGCCCCGGAACTAGCGGGGGAGTCCGGAATGAGCAGTTCTTC
CDR3: CASSPGTSGGVRNEQFF

size: many
J: TRBJ2-7
V: TRBV6-1
D: .
DNA: TGTGCCAGCAGTGAAGTAGTCTGGGCAGCCTACGAGCAGTACTTC
CDR3: CASSEVVWAAYEQYF

size: many
J: TRBJ2-3
V: TRBV7-6
D: TRBD1
DNA: TGTGCCAGCAGCCCAGGCCCGACAGGGTTTACCACAGATACGCAGTATTTT
CDR3: CASSPGPTGFTTDTQYF